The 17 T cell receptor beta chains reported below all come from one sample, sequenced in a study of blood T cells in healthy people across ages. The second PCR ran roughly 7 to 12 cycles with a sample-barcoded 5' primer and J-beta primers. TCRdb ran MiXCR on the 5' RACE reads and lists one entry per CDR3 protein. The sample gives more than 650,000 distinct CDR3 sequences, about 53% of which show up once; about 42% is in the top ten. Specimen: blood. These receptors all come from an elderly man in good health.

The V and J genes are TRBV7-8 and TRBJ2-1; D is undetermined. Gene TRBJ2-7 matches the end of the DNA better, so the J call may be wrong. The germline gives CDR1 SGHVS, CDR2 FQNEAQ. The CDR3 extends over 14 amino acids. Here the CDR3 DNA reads TGTGCCAGCAGCTTAGCCGCGTTGGCCTACGAGCAGTACTTC. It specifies CASSLAALAYEQYF.

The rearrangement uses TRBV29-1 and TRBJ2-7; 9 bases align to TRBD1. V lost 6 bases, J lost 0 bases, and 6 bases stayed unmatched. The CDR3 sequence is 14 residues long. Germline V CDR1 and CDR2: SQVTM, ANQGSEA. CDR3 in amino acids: CSVAGTGNSYEQYF. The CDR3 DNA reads TGCAGCGTCGCCGGGACAGGGAACTCCTACGAGCAGTACTTC.

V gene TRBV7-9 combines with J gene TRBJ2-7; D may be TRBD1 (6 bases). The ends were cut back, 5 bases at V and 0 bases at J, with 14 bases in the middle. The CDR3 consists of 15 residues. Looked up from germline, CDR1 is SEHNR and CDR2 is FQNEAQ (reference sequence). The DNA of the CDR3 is TGTGCCAGCAGCCCCAGGGGTCCTCGCTCCTACGAGCAGTACTTC. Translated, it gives CASSPRGPRSYEQYF. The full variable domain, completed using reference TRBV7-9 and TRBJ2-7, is DTGVSQNPRHKITKRGQNVTFRCDPISEHNRLYWYRQTLGQGPEFLTYFQNEAQLEKSRLLSDRFSAERPKGSFSTLEIQRTEQGDSAMYLCASSPRGPRSYEQYFGPGTRLTVT.

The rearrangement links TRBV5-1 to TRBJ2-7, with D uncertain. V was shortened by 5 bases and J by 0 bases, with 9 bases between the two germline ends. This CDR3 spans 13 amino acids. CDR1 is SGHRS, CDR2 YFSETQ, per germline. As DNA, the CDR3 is TGCGCCAGCAGACTGGCCAGCTCCTACGAGCAGTACTTC. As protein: CASRLASSYEQYF.

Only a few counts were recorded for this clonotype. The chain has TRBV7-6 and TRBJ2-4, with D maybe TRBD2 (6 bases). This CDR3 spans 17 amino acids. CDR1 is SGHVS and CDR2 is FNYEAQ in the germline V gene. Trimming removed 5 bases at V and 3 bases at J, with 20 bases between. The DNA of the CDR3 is TGTGCCAGCAGCCAATATCCGACTAGTGGGGTCAAAAACATTCAGTACTTC. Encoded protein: CASSQYPTSGVKNIQYF. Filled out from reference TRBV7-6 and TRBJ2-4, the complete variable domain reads GAGVSQSPRYKVTKRGQDVALRCDPISGHVSLYWYRQALGQGPEFLTYFNYEAQQDKSGLPNDRFSAERPEGSISTLTIQRTEQRDSAMYRCASSQYPTSGVKNIQYFGAGTRLSVL.

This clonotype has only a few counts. The CDR3: CASSLGGWPYEQYF. The CDR3 DNA reads as TGTGCCAGCAGTCTGGGGGGATGGCCTTACGAGCAGTACTTC. The chain couples TRBV2 to TRBJ2-7, with D perhaps TRBD2 (6 bases). V dropped 5 bases and J dropped 4 bases, with 15 bases sitting between them. This CDR3 is built from 14 residues. Germline CDR1 is SNHLY and CDR2 is FYNNEI.

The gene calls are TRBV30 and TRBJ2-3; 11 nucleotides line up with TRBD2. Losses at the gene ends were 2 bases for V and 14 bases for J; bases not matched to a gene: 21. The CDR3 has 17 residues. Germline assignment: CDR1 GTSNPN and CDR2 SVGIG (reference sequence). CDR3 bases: TGTGCCTGGAGTCGTATTGAGACTAGCGGGACACACAGATACGCGTATTTT. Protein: CAWSRIETSGTHRYAYF.

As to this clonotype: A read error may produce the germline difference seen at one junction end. The CDR3 sequence: CASSEWGGGETRYF. DNA of the CDR3: TGTGCCAGCAGTGAGTGGGGGGGAGGTGAGACCCGGTACTTC. The rearrangement uses TRBV6-5 and TRBJ2-5; 7 bases agree with TRBD2. Germline CDR1 MNHEY, CDR2 SVGAGI. There are 14 residues in the CDR3.

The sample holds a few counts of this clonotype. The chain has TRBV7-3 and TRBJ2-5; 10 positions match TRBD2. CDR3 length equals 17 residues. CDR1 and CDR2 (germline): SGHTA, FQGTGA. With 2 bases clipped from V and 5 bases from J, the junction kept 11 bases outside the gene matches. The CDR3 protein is CASSLGLAGVLGETQYF. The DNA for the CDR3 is TGTGCCAGCAGCTTAGGGCTAGCGGGAGTCTTAGGGGAGACCCAGTACTTC.

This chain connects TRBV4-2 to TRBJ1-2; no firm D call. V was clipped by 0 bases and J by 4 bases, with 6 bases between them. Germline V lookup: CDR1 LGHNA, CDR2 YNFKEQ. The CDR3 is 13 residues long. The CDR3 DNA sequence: TGTGCCAGCAGCCAAGAACAGAGCTATGGCTACACCTTC. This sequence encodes CASSQEQSYGYTF.

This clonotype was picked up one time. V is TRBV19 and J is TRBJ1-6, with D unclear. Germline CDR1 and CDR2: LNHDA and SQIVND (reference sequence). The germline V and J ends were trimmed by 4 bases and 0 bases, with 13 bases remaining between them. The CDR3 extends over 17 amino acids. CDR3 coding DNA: TGTGCCAGTAGTACGCTCGGGTCGAGCTCCTATAATTCACCCCTCCACTTT. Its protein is CASSTLGSSSYNSPLHF.

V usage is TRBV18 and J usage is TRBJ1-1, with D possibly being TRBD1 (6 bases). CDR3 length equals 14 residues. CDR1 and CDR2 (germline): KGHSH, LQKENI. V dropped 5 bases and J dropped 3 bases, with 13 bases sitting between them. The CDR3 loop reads CASSSQGFDTEAFF. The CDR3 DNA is TGTGCCAGCTCAAGCCAGGGGTTCGACACTGAAGCTTTCTTT.

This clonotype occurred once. The DNA of the CDR3 is TGTGCCAGCAGTTCGGGACTCCCTAGATCCGAGCAGTACTTC. It is translated as CASSSGLPRSEQYF. J is TRBJ2-7 and V is TRBV6-5, with a weak D call TRBD2 (6 bases). Germline CDR1 and CDR2: MNHEY and SVGAGI. Trimming shortened V by 4 bases and J by 6 bases, and 16 bases separated the two germline ends. The CDR3 totals 14 residues.

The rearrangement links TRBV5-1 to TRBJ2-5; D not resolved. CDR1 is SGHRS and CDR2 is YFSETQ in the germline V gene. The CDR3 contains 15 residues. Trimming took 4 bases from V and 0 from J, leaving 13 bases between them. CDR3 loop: CASSPTRTDQETQYF. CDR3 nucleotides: TGCGCCAGCAGCCCGACCAGGACGGACCAAGAGACCCAGTACTTC.

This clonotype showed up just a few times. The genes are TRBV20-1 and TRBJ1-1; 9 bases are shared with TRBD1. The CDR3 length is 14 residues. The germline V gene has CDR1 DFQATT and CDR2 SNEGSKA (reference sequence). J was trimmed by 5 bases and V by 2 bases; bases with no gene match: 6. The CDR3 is CSARTTGGRTEAFF. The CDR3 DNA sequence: TGCAGTGCTAGAACAACAGGGGGCCGTACTGAAGCTTTCTTT.

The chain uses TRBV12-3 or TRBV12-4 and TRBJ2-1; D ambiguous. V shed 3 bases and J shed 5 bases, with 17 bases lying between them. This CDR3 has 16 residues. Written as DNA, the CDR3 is TGTGCCAGCAGTTTCGGTGCGCTAGTACCTAACAATGAGCAGTTCTTC. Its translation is CASSFGALVPNNEQFF.

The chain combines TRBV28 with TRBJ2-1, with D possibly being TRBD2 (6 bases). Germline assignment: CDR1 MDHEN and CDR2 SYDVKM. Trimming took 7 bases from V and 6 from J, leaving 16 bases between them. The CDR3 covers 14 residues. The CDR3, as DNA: TGTGCCAGCAAGGAGGGGCTGGCGAGCAATGAGCAGTTCTTC. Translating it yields CASKEGLASNEQFF.